Below are 22 T cell receptor beta chains sequenced from a single sample in a study of T cell responses to AZD1222 COVID-19 vaccine. TCRdb's table, derived via immunoSEQ multiplex PCR, lists solely in-frame clones and lacks some. The table has some 140,000 clones, approximately 87% seen once. This specimen consisted of peripheral blood, obtained on day 0 of MenACWY control vaccination. Source of these receptors: an adult in good health.

The chain joins TRBV5-1 to TRBJ1-4; TRBD1 is a possible D gene (5 bases). CDR1 is SGHRS and CDR2 is YFSETQ in the germline V gene. The CDR3 covers 15 residues. V was clipped by 4 bases and J by 0 bases, with 10 bases between them. The CDR3 coding sequence is TGCGCCAGCAGCCTCACAGGAGCAACTAATGAAAAACTGTTTTTT. Translating gives CASSLTGATNEKLFF.

The chain uses TRBV6-2 or TRBV6-3 and TRBJ1-5, with 8 positions matching TRBD1. The CDR3 contains 20 residues. CDR1 is MNHEY, CDR2 SVGEGT, per germline. Germline trimming cut 0 bases from V and 6 bases from J; bases unmatched to any gene: 19. The CDR3, as DNA: TGTGCCAGCAGTTACTCCAGCCCTGGACAGGGACCCCCATCCAGTCAGCCCCAGCATTTT. Amino acid sequence: CASSYSSPGQGPPSSQPQHF.

As regards this clone: The sample carries other DNA sequences with the same CDR3. The V gene is TRBV6-1, the J gene TRBJ1-2; D unclear. Germline CDR1 reads MNHNS; CDR2 reads SASEGT. This CDR3 contains 13 residues. V lost 1 base to trimming and J lost 5 bases, with 8 bases between them. As DNA, the CDR3 is TGTGCCAGCAGTGAAGGACGAGGTTATGGCTACACCTTC. Encoded protein: CASSEGRGYGYTF.

The J gene is TRBJ1-2, the V gene TRBV5-5; D not certain. The CDR3 runs 14 residues. V lost 1 base and J 2 bases, leaving 9 bases between the germline ends. The germline CDR1 and CDR2 sequences are SGHKS and YYEKEE (reference sequence). The CDR3: CASSLLAENYGYTF. CDR3 DNA: TGTGCCAGCAGCTTGTTGGCAGAGAACTATGGCTACACCTTC.

The chain couples TRBV10-3 to TRBJ1-1; 8 bases align to TRBD1. Germline CDR1 ENHRY, CDR2 SYGVKD. This CDR3 region has 14 residues. V lost 6 bases, J lost 0 bases, and 3 bases stayed unmatched. CDR3 amino acids: CAIRRQGLNTEAFF. The CDR3 DNA sequence: TGTGCCATCAGGAGACAGGGGCTGAACACTGAAGCTTTCTTT.

The chain recombines TRBV4-1 with TRBJ2-7; 9 nucleotides line up with TRBD2. V gave up 0 bases and J gave up 7 bases; unmatched junction bases: 7. Germline V gene data show CDR1 as MGHRA and CDR2 as YSYEKL. The CDR3 extends over 15 amino acids. The CDR3 nucleotides are TGCGCCAGCAGCCAAGAGGTAGCGGGAGTATGGGAGCAGTACTTC. It is translated as CASSQEVAGVWEQYF.

This clone was counted once. This chain joins TRBV24-1 and TRBJ2-7; 9 bases align to TRBD2. Germline-derived CDR1 and CDR2 are KGHDR and SFDVKD. CDR3 length: 16 amino acids. V shed 2 bases and J 0 bases; nucleotides not matched to a gene: 4. Written as DNA, the CDR3 is TGTGCCACCAGTGATTCTGGACTAGCGAACTCCTACGAGCAGTACTTC. Protein sequence: CATSDSGLANSYEQYF.

The J gene is TRBJ2-2, the V gene TRBV4-1, with D possibly being TRBD1 (6 bases). The CDR3 runs to 17 residues. Germline V gives CDR1 MGHRA, CDR2 YSYEKL. With 0 bases removed from V and 0 bases from J, the gap between germline ends came to 11 bases. DNA for the CDR3: TGCGCCAGCAGCCAAGATGACAGGTCTGCGAACACCGGGGAGCTGTTTTTT. Amino acids: CASSQDDRSANTGELFF.

The chain employs TRBV18 and TRBJ1-3; no clear D gene. This CDR3 has 16 residues. The ends were cut back, 4 bases at V and 1 base at J, with 14 bases in the middle. CDR1 and CDR2 from the germline V gene are KGHSH and LQKENI. Here the CDR3 DNA reads TGTGCCAGCTCACGAGGGAGCAGCCCTTCTGGAAACACCATATATTTT. It yields the protein CASSRGSSPSGNTIYF.

This sequence joins TRBV5-5 and TRBJ1-4, with D possibly matching TRBD1 (5 bases). The CDR3 loop spans 20 amino acids. Germline V gives CDR1 SGHKS, CDR2 YYEKEE (reference sequence). V was shortened by 4 bases and J by 0 bases, with 25 bases between the two germline ends. The chain's CDR3 is CASSPFGQGRIFATNEKLFF. DNA for the CDR3: TGTGCCAGCAGCCCCTTTGGGCAGGGAAGGATTTTTGCAACTAATGAAAAACTGTTTTTT.

This chain links TRBV5-1 with TRBJ1-2; D might be TRBD1 (5 bases). Trimming shortened V by 0 bases and J by 8 bases, and 14 bases separated the two germline ends. CDR3 size: 14 residues. Germline V CDR1 and CDR2: SGHRS, YFSETQ. CDR3 sequence (DNA): TGCGCCAGCAGCTTGGCCGGGACTGATATAGGCTACACCTTC. Protein sequence: CASSLAGTDIGYTF.

This clone has just a few counts. The chain combines TRBV19 with TRBJ1-5; 8 bases are shared with TRBD1. CDR1 is LNHDA, CDR2 SQIVND, per germline (reference sequence). After removal of 1 base from V and 4 bases from J, the junction contained 3 bases not matched to a gene. The CDR3 totals 15 residues. The CDR3 loop reads CASSIGTGTNQPQHF. CDR3 DNA sequence: TGTGCCAGTAGTATAGGGACAGGGACGAATCAGCCCCAGCATTTT.

This clone was recorded many times. V is TRBV28 and J is TRBJ1-5, with a possible D match to TRBD1 (5 bases). CDR3 length equals 13 residues. Deletions cut 11 bases from V and 4 bases from J, with 15 bases between. Germline V gene lookup returns CDR1 MDHEN and CDR2 SYDVKM. The CDR3 region is CAHQRRGNQPQHF. CDR3 DNA: TGTGCCCATCAGCGACGGGGGAATCAGCCCCAGCATTTT.

This chain uses TRBV12-3 or TRBV12-4 with TRBJ1-2; 9 bases agree with TRBD1. This CDR3 contains 13 residues. The V gene end was trimmed by 5 bases and the J gene end by 8 bases; junction bases not matched to a gene: 6. This CDR3 reads CASSHRDREGYTF. The CDR3 nucleotides are TGTGCCAGCAGTCACAGGGACAGGGAGGGCTACACCTTC.

V and J are TRBV5-5 and TRBJ1-6, with D tentatively TRBD1 (5 bases). From germline, CDR1 is SGHKS and CDR2 YYEKEE (reference sequence). Trimming took off 2 bases at V and 5 bases at J, with 11 bases between the two ends. The CDR3 runs 15 residues. CDR3 nucleotides: TGTGCCAGCAGCTTCCAGACGGGGGATAATTCACCCCTCCACTTT. This codes for CASSFQTGDNSPLHF.

J is TRBJ2-5 and V is TRBV27; 10 nucleotides line up with TRBD2. In germline, CDR1 is MNHEY, CDR2 SMNVEV (reference sequence). Trimming cost V 7 bases and J 4 bases; bases outside gene matches: 9. The CDR3 consists of 15 residues. CDR3 residues: CASILSGRASETQYF. The CDR3 nucleotides are TGTGCCAGCATCTTGAGCGGGAGGGCCTCAGAGACCCAGTACTTC.

This sequence joins TRBV7-9 and TRBJ1-1; D may be TRBD1 (5 bases). Germline V gene sequence: CDR1 SEHNR, CDR2 FQNEAQ (reference sequence). V lost 5 bases and J 5 bases, leaving 15 bases between the germline ends. The CDR3 spans 14 residues. The CDR3 loop reads CASSTARGGTEAFF. The CDR3 DNA follows: TGTGCCAGCAGCACCGCCCGGGGGGGGACTGAAGCTTTCTTT. Full variable domain (missing parts from reference TRBV7-9 and TRBJ1-1): DTGVSQNPRHKITKRGQNVTFRCDPISEHNRLYWYRQTLGQGPEFLTYFQNEAQLEKSRLLSDRFSAERPKGSFSTLEIQRTEQGDSAMYLCASSTARGGTEAFFGQGTRLTVV.

V and J are TRBV6-6 and TRBJ1-4; 7 bases map to TRBD1. CDR3 length: 12 residues. With 2 bases clipped from V and 17 bases from J, the junction kept 8 bases outside the gene matches. Per the germline V gene, CDR1 is MNHNY and CDR2 is SVGAGI (reference sequence). Written as DNA, the CDR3 is TGTGCCAGCAGTTACGCAGGGGGGCCTATCTTTTTT. Translated: CASSYAGGPIFF.

The gene calls are TRBV6-5 and TRBJ1-1, with no clear D. The germline V and J ends were trimmed by 0 bases and 0 bases, with 2 bases remaining between them. This CDR3 region has 13 residues. Germline assignment: CDR1 MNHEY and CDR2 SVGAGI. CDR3 DNA: TGTGCCAGCAGTTACTCACTGAACACTGAAGCTTTCTTT. Its protein product is CASSYSLNTEAFF.

This rearrangement joins TRBV5-6 to TRBJ2-2; no clear D gene. V shed 0 bases and J shed 2 bases, with 2 bases lying between them. The CDR3 runs to 13 residues. Germline CDR1 is SGHDT and CDR2 is YYEEEE. The CDR3 loop reads CASSLANTGELFF. As DNA, the CDR3 is TGTGCCAGCAGCTTGGCCAACACCGGGGAGCTGTTTTTT.

V is TRBV6-5 and J is TRBJ1-1; unclear D gene. Trimming left V 6 bases short and J 3 bases short, with 8 bases between. There are 12 residues in the CDR3. Germline CDR1 reads MNHEY; CDR2 reads SVGAGI. CDR3 loop: CASRWGYTEAFF. In nucleotides, the CDR3 is TGTGCCAGCAGATGGGGTTACACTGAAGCTTTCTTT.

CDR3 amino acids: CASTLEFARTEAFF. The CDR3, as DNA: TGTGCCAGCACCTTGGAGTTCGCGCGGACTGAAGCTTTCTTT. The chain recombines TRBV19 with TRBJ1-1; the D is unclear. Trimming left V 9 bases short and J 5 bases short, with 19 bases between. Germline V CDR1 and CDR2: LNHDA, SQIVND (reference sequence). There are 14 residues in the CDR3.